A selection of T cell receptor beta chains follows, all from one sample in a study of post-analysis software for immune sequencing data. Each CDR3 protein gets one entry after TCRdb re-called the PCR reads with MiXCR. This table holds hundreds of thousands of distinct CDR3 sequences, about 57% found once. The sample was blood. The receptors derive from a girl aged 10 to 17 with multiple sclerosis. The CDR3 runs from the conserved cysteine through the conserved F or W. A D gene is named only where the DNA matches it firmly. Size is omitted from some rows. Given values are once, few, many or a class for expanded clones.

V	size	D	J	CDR3	DNA
TRBV7-2	few	-	TRBJ2-3	CASSGYSLRQGRTDTQYF	TGTGCCAGCAGCGGTTACTCCTTAAGGCAGGGACGCACAGATACGCAGTATTTT
TRBV5-1	-	-	TRBJ1-1	CASSLDAARNTEAFF	TGCGCCAGCAGCTTGGACGCGGCGAGGAACACTGAAGCTTTCTTT
TRBV5-1	-	-	TRBJ2-3	CASSPHGGPDTQYF	TGCGCCAGCAGCCCCCACGGGGGTCCAGATACGCAGTATTTT
TRBV7-9	-	-	TRBJ1-5	CASSPWDGNQPQHF	TGTGCCAGCAGTCCGTGGGATGGTAATCAGCCCCAGCATTTT
TRBV4-2	many	TRBD2	TRBJ2-5	CASSQLSSGGVETQYF	TGTGCCAGCAGCCAACTCTCTAGCGGGGGAGTAGAGACCCAGTACTTC
TRBV5-6	-	-	TRBJ1-5	CASSNGGWSVDQPQHF	TGTGCCAGCAGCAACGGTGGTTGGTCAGTGGATCAGCCCCAGCATTTT
TRBV4-2	-	TRBD1	TRBJ2-7	CASSQVGQGGGEQYF	TGTGCCAGCAGCCAAGTTGGACAGGGGGGTGGGGAGCAGTACTTC
TRBV20-1	-	-	TRBJ2-7	CSATDPLFPYEQYF	TGCAGTGCTACCGATCCGCTCTTCCCCTACGAGCAGTACTTC
TRBV10-2	few	-	TRBJ1-2	CASRSDSNYGYTF	TGCGCCAGCAGGTCCGACAGTAACTATGGCTACACCTTC
TRBV10-3	few	-	TRBJ2-3	CARRDNYTDTQYF	TGTGCCCGCCGAGACAATTACACAGATACGCAGTATTTT
TRBV29-1	few	-	TRBJ2-6	CSVADSSRINVLTF	TGCAGCGTTGCAGACAGCTCGAGGATCAACGTCCTGACTTTC
TRBV20-1	-	TRBD1	TRBJ1-4	CSARSTGFSEKLFF	TGCAGTGCTCGTTCGACAGGGTTCTCTGAAAAACTGTTTTTT
TRBV6-2/TRBV6-3	few	TRBD2	TRBJ2-7	CASTYKGLGYEQYF	TGTGCCAGCACCTACAAGGGACTAGGATACGAGCAGTACTTC
TRBV5-1	-	-	TRBJ1-2	CASSFDGSNYGYTF	TGCGCCAGCAGCTTTGACGGGTCTAACTATGGCTACACCTTC
TRBV2	-	-	TRBJ2-7	CASSTMDSLYEQYF	TGTGCCAGCAGTACGATGGACAGTCTCTACGAGCAGTACTTC
TRBV4-1	-	-	TRBJ2-7	CASSQDQLAYEQYF	TGCGCCAGCAGCCAAGATCAGCTAGCCTACGAGCAGTACTTC
TRBV29-1	few	-	TRBJ1-2	CSVKGGGYGYTF	TGCAGCGTTAAGGGGGGTGGCTATGGCTACACCTTC
TRBV5-1	-	TRBD1	TRBJ1-2	CASSSRDRVRGYGYTF	TGCGCCAGCAGCTCCCGGGACAGGGTGAGGGGCTATGGCTACACCTTC
TRBV20-1	-	-	TRBJ2-3	CSVGGRGLADTQYF	TGCAGTGTTGGGGGGCGGGGATTAGCCGATACGCAGTATTTT
TRBV29-1	-	-	TRBJ2-3	CSVDALAHNPDTQYF	TGCAGCGTTGATGCCCTAGCCCACAATCCAGATACGCAGTATTTT
TRBV7-3	-	-	TRBJ2-1	CASSQGSRPHNEQFF	TGTGCCAGCAGTCAAGGCTCAAGGCCGCACAATGAGCAGTTCTTC
TRBV4-2	-	-	TRBJ2-3	CASSQGGTIETDTQYF	TGTGCCAGCAGCCAAGGGGGGACAATTGAGACAGATACGCAGTATTTT
TRBV4-2	-	-	TRBJ2-7	CASSQGIHEQYF	TGTGCCAGCAGCCAAGGGATCCACGAGCAGTACTTC
TRBV3-1	-	-	TRBJ1-4	CASSQIVGVREKLFF	TGTGCCAGCAGCCAGATCGTCGGGGTTCGGGAAAAACTGTTTTTT
TRBV7-2	few	-	TRBJ2-1	CASSLGAGETQFF	TGTGCCAGCAGCTTAGGTGCCGGGGAGACCCAGTTCTTC
TRBV20-1	-	-	TRBJ2-7	CSARGMTERQTEQYF	TGCAGTGCTAGGGGGATGACAGAGAGGCAAACCGAGCAGTACTTC
TRBV29-1	few	-	TRBJ2-5	CSVESLGETQYF	TGCAGCGTTGAATCGTTAGGAGAGACCCAGTACTTC
TRBV10-3	few	TRBD2	TRBJ2-5	CAIRGTSGKVETQYF	TGTGCCATCAGAGGAACTAGCGGGAAAGTAGAGACCCAGTACTTC
TRBV6-5	-	TRBD1	TRBJ2-1	CASSHSAGTGFNEQFF	TGTGCCAGCAGTCACTCTGCCGGGACAGGGTTCAATGAGCAGTTCTTC
TRBV4-2	-	-	TRBJ2-1	CASSSPKGPGNEQFF	TGTGCCAGCAGTTCCCCGAAGGGGCCGGGGAATGAGCAGTTCTTC
TRBV14	-	TRBD2	TRBJ2-5	CASSRKGLAKETQYF	TGTGCCAGCAGCCGGAAGGGACTAGCGAAAGAGACCCAGTACTTC
TRBV4-1	-	TRBD2	TRBJ2-3	CASSLSGGEADTQYF	TGCGCCAGCAGCCTTAGCGGGGGGGAGGCAGATACGCAGTATTTT
TRBV5-1	few	-	TRBJ2-7	CASSLDSRYEQYF	TGCGCCAGCAGCTTGGACAGTCGCTACGAGCAGTACTTC
TRBV7-6	-	TRBD1	TRBJ2-5	CASSLADRVQETQYF	TGTGCCAGCAGCTTAGCCGACAGGGTACAAGAGACCCAGTACTTC
TRBV7-2	-	-	TRBJ2-7	CASSAARGEQYF	TGTGCCAGCAGCGCCGCTAGGGGCGAGCAGTACTTC
TRBV20-1	once	TRBD1	TRBJ2-7	CSAREWTGTGGDEQYF	TGCAGTGCTAGAGAATGGACCGGGACAGGGGGCGACGAGCAGTACTTC
TRBV10-3	-	-	TRBJ2-3	CAIMGDNTDTQYF	TGTGCCATCATGGGGGACAACACAGATACGCAGTATTTT
TRBV6-6	few	-	TRBJ2-6	CASSYKVAGANVLTF	TGTGCCAGCAGTTACAAGGTAGCTGGGGCCAACGTCCTGACTTTC
TRBV20-1	-	-	TRBJ2-7	CSARDYRVAYEQYF	TGCAGTGCTAGAGATTACAGGGTAGCCTACGAGCAGTACTTC
TRBV5-1	-	-	TRBJ2-1	CASSLYPGESGEQFF	TGCGCCAGCAGCTTGTACCCGGGAGAAAGCGGTGAGCAGTTCTTC
TRBV2	-	TRBD2	TRBJ2-3	CASSEASGRASYTDTQYF	TGTGCCAGCAGTGAGGCCAGCGGGAGGGCCTCCTACACAGATACGCAGTATTTT
TRBV6-5	many	TRBD1	TRBJ1-2	CASSFKGQGTYGYTF	TGTGCCAGCAGTTTCAAGGGACAGGGGACCTATGGCTACACCTTC
TRBV6-5	once	-	TRBJ1-2	CASTTASGTLLYGYTF	TGTGCCAGCACCACCGCCTCCGGGACCCTTTTATATGGCTACACCTTC